These 10 T cell receptor beta chains came from one sample sequenced in a study of technical replicates of blood from a handful of donors. Data came from immunoSEQ multiplex PCR; TCRdb stores just in-frame clones and leaves some out. Counted here are approximately 73,000 clones, about nine tenths occurring once; the ten biggest clones make up 0.42%. The sample taken for sequencing was T cells isolated from PBMCs. The receptors originated from a human donor in good health.

This clone was detected only once. This chain joins TRBV29-1 and TRBJ1-5, with D possibly TRBD1 on 5 matching bases. Trimming shortened V by 1 base and J by 6 bases, and 10 bases separated the two germline ends. CDR1 SQVTM and CDR2 ANQGSEA come from the germline V gene. The CDR3 runs to 13 residues. The CDR3 is CSVEAGSGQPQHF. CDR3 DNA sequence: TGCAGCGTTGAAGCAGGGTCTGGTCAGCCCCAGCATTTT.

The chain carries TRBV2 and TRBJ1-2; D is uncertain. This CDR3 has 10 amino acids. The ends were cut back, 10 bases at V and 2 bases at J, with 5 bases in the middle. Germline CDR1 SNHLY, CDR2 FYNNEI. DNA for the CDR3: TGTGCCACTAAAAACTATGGCTACACCTTC. It codes for CATKNYGYTF.

The chain employs TRBV29-1 and TRBJ2-2, with a weak D call TRBD1 (5 bases). Germline CDR1 reads SQVTM; CDR2 reads ANQGSEA. Deletions cut 7 bases from V and 7 bases from J, with 16 bases between. This CDR3 contains 13 residues. CDR3 protein: CSGKGAVGGELFF. Written as DNA, the CDR3 is TGCAGCGGCAAAGGGGCAGTGGGCGGGGAGCTGTTTTTT.

The chain recombines TRBV7-9 with TRBJ2-1; D unresolved. The length of the CDR3 is 17 residues. CDR1 and CDR2 from the germline V gene are SEHNR and FQNEAQ (reference sequence). Trimming stripped 5 bases from V and 0 bases from J, with 17 bases between. The CDR3 reads CASSLGKPSGSYNEQFF. Here the CDR3 DNA reads TGTGCCAGCAGCCTGGGTAAGCCGTCGGGCTCCTACAATGAGCAGTTCTTC.

The CDR3 nucleotides are TGTGCCAGCAGCTTGGCCCTCACTAGCGGGAGCGGGGAGACCCAGTACTTC. Translated, it gives CASSLALTSGSGETQYF. The chain combines TRBV5-6 with TRBJ2-5; 11 bases match TRBD2. J was trimmed by 5 bases and V by 0 bases; bases with no gene match: 9. This CDR3 has 17 residues. Germline V lookup: CDR1 SGHDT, CDR2 YYEEEE.

As regards this clone: This sample also contains other DNA sequences that code for the same CDR3. J is TRBJ2-7 and V is TRBV7-9; possibly TRBD1 for D (5 bases). This CDR3 spans 12 amino acids. The V end lost 6 bases, the J end lost 2 bases, and 8 bases lay between the germline ends. Germline loops: CDR1 SEHNR, CDR2 FQNEAQ (reference sequence). CDR3 in amino acids: CASSSDTYEQYF. The CDR3, as DNA: TGTGCCAGCAGTTCGGACACCTACGAGCAGTACTTC.

The V gene is TRBV5-4, the J gene TRBJ2-7; weak D call: TRBD2 (6 bases). CDR3 length: 15 residues. Looked up from germline, CDR1 is SGHNT and CDR2 is YYREEE (reference sequence). The ends were cut back, 0 bases at V and 4 bases at J, with 14 bases in the middle. CDR3 protein: CASSLEGGKAYEQYF. The CDR3 DNA sequence: TGTGCCAGCAGCTTGGAAGGCGGGAAGGCTTACGAGCAGTACTTC.

The chain uses TRBV7-6 and TRBJ2-7; tentatively, D is TRBD2 (6 bases). V was shortened by 4 bases and J by 1 base, with 14 bases between the two germline ends. The CDR3 is 15 residues long. Germline CDR1 is SGHVS and CDR2 is FNYEAQ. The CDR3 loop reads CASSSARGASYEQYF. DNA for the CDR3: TGTGCCAGCAGCTCGGCTCGCGGGGCTTCCTACGAGCAGTACTTC.

Only a few counts were recorded for this clone. The V and J genes are TRBV7-3 and TRBJ1-1; tentatively, D is TRBD1 (6 bases). CDR1 SGHTA and CDR2 FQGTGA come from the germline V gene. V was cut by 1 base and J by 3 bases, with 15 bases left in between. This CDR3 region has 16 residues. The CDR3, as DNA: TGTGCCAGCAGCTTAAGGGGGGGGGCCAGAGACACTGAAGCTTTCTTT. Translated, it gives CASSLRGGARDTEAFF.

This clone was detected only once. The chain is built from TRBV4-1 and TRBJ2-7; TRBD1 is a possible D gene (5 bases). Germline CDR1 MGHRA, CDR2 YSYEKL. Deletions cut 0 bases from V and 6 bases from J, with 15 bases between. The CDR3 spans 15 residues. For the CDR3, the DNA is TGCGCCAGCAGCCAAGAAGGGGTAAACAGGCCCGAGCAGTACTTC. The encoded protein is CASSQEGVNRPEQYF.